This note documents a single T cell receptor (beta chain) sequence. Its cognate antigen is unknown. The entry originates in a study of T cells in Graves' hyperthyroidism and ophthalmopathy. Overall study findings and caveats: Blood also carried most thyroid clonotypes expanded above 0.001. From stable hyperthyroidism, ophthalmopathy was separated by a 13 V-J model.

Patients aged 18 to 65 had newly diagnosed hyperthyroidism that had lasted under 2 months. This CDR3 is 11 amino acids long. Germline lookup yields CDR1 SQVTM and CDR2 ANQGSEA. Losses at the gene ends were 8 bases for V and 9 bases for J; bases not matched to a gene: 10. The CDR3 regions of TCR beta were amplified from RNA transcripts. TCR CDR3 regions were first amplified by RT-PCR with HTBI primers. TCRdb reanalysed the multiplex PCR reads using MiXCR and keeps one entry per CDR3 protein. The sample has 700,000 to 850,000 distinct CDR3 sequences; over 35% are singletons. Sequencing was done on a sample of blood. This TCR was recovered from a woman in her thirties or forties with Graves' hyperthyroidism. The rearrangement uses TRBV29-1 and TRBJ2-7, with 7 bases fitting TRBD1. The chain's CDR3 is CSSDRDVPQYF. The CDR3 bases are TGCAGCTCTGACAGGGACGTTCCGCAGTACTTC.